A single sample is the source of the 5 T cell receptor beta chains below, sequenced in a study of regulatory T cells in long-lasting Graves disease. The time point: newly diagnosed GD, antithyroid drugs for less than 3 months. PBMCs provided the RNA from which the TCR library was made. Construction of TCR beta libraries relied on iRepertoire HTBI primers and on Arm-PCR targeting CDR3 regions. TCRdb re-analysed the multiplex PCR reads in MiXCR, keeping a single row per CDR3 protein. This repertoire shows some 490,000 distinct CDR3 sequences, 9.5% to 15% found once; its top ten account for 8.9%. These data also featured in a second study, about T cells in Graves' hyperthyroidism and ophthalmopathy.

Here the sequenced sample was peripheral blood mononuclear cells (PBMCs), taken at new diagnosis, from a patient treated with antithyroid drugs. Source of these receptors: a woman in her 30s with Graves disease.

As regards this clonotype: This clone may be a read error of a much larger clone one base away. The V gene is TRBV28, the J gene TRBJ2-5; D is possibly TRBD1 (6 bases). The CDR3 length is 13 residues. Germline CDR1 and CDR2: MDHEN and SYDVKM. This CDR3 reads CASSMRDKFTQHF. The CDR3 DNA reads TGTGCCAGCAGTATGAGGGACAAATTTACCCAGCACTTC.

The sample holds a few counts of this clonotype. The CDR3 DNA is TGCAGTGCTAGAGTTCCGGGACAGCCCGACGAGCAGTACTTC. As protein: CSARVPGQPDEQYF. V usage is TRBV20-1 and J usage is TRBJ2-7, with 7 bases lining up with TRBD1. This CDR3 contains 14 residues. Per the germline V gene, CDR1 is DFQATT and CDR2 is SNEGSKA (reference sequence). The V and J ends lost 1 base and 5 bases, in that order; junction bases with no gene match: 8.

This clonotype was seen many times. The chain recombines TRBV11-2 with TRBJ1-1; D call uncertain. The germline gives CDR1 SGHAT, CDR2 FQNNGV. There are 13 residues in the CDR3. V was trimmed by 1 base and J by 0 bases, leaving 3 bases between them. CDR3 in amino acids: CASSLAVNTEAFF. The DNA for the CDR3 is TGTGCCAGCAGCTTAGCAGTGAACACTGAAGCTTTCTTT.

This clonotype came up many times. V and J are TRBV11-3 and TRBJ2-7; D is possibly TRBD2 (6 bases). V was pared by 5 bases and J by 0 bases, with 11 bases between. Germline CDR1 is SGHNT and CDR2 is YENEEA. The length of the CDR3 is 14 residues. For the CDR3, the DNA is TGTGCCAGCAGCGGCCGGGACTTCTCCTACGAGCAGTACTTC. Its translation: CASSGRDFSYEQYF.

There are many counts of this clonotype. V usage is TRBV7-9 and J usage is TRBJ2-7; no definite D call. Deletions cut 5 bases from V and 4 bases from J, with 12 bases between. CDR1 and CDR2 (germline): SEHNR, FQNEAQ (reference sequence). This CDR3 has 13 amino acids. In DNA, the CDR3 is TGTGCCAGCAGCGCCGCGCATTGGTACGAGCAGTACTTC. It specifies CASSAAHWYEQYF.